The rows below give T cell receptor beta chains drawn from one sample of a study of graft-versus-host responses after intestinal transplantation. No antigen has been identified for these receptors. Clones were read by immunoSEQ multiplex PCR, and TCRdb kept only the in-frame ones, dropping some. The sample lists tens of thousands of clones; approximately 96% were seen once. This specimen consisted of unstimulated CD8+ T cells sorted from spleen or lymph node cells, obtained before transplant. The receptors derive from a human donor who was the organ donor for an intestinal transplant. Each CDR3 is given with its conserved first and last residue. Each record gives: J gene, clone size, D gene, V gene, CDR3 protein, CDR3 DNA. A D gene is named only where the DNA matches it firmly. Not all rows give a size; the values are once, few, many and, for expanded clones, a class.

TRBJ2-7 . TRBD1 TRBV7-9 CASSGTGSYEQYF TGTGCCAGCAGCGGGACAGGGAGCTACGAGCAGTACTTC
TRBJ2-1 . TRBD2 TRBV30 CAWSVSSGGLNNEQFF TGTGCCTGGAGTGTTAGTAGCGGGGGTTTGAACAATGAGCAGTTCTTC
TRBJ2-7 . . TRBV7-2 CASSLAGGTGFVSYEQYF TGTGCCAGCAGCTTAGCGGGGGGCACAGGGTTCGTATCCTACGAGCAGTACTTC
TRBJ2-1 once . TRBV6-6 CASSSDTPNEQFF TGTGCCAGCAGTTCGGACACACCGAATGAGCAGTTCTTC
TRBJ2-3 . TRBD2 TRBV27 CASSWGLAGRTDTQYF TGTGCCAGCAGTTGGGGGCTAGCGGGGCGAACAGATACGCAGTATTTT
TRBJ2-3 . . TRBV2 CASSQGTPNTQYF TGTGCCAGCAGCCAGGGGACTCCAAATACGCAGTATTTT
TRBJ1-1 once TRBD1 TRBV6-5 CASSYRQGVDVTEAFF TGTGCCAGCAGTTACAGACAGGGGGTGGATGTCACTGAAGCTTTCTTT
TRBJ1-6 . . TRBV4-3 CASSQDYSSSYNSPLHF TGCGCCAGCAGCCAAGATTACAGTAGCTCCTATAATTCACCCCTCCACTTT
TRBJ2-1 . . TRBV14 CASSQVPNEQFF TGTGCCAGCAGCCAAGTTCCGAATGAGCAGTTCTTC
TRBJ2-7 . TRBD1 TRBV19 CASSSGSGQITYEQYF TGTGCCAGTAGTAGTGGATCGGGACAGATTACCTACGAGCAGTACTTC